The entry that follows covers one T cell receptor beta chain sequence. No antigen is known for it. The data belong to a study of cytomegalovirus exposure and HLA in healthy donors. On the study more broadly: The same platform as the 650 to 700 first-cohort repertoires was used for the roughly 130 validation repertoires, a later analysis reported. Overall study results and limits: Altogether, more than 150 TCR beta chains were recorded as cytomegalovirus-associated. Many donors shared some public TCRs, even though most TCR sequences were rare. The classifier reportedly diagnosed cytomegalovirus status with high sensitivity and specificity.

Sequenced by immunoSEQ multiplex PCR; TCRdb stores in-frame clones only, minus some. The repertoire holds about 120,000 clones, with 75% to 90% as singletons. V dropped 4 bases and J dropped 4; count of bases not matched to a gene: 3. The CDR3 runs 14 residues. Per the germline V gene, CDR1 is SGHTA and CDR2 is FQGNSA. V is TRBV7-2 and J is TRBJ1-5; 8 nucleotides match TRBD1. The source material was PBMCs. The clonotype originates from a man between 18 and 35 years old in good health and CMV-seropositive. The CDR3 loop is CASSSRQGNQPQHF. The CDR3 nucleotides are TGTGCCAGCAGCTCAAGACAGGGGAATCAGCCCCAGCATTTT.